Listed here are 27 T cell receptor beta chains from one sample, sequenced in a study of blood T cell repertoires in COVID-19. Some clones are missing from TCRdb's copy, which holds only in-frame ones; the method was immunoSEQ multiplex PCR. The table includes some 200,000 clones, roughly 84% detected once. Input material: peripheral blood. The origin of the receptors is a woman aged 70-85 years with COVID-19, enrolled during active disease.

The V gene is TRBV7-8, the J gene TRBJ1-4; 11 bases match TRBD1. Germline-derived CDR1 and CDR2 are SGHVS and FQNEAQ. The CDR3 is 16 amino acids. Trimming took 5 bases from V and 4 from J; bases not matched to a gene: 6. This chain's CDR3 is CASSRDRGANNEKLFF. The DNA for the CDR3 is TGTGCCAGCAGCAGGGACAGGGGGGCTAATAATGAAAAACTGTTTTTT.

CDR3: CATGQGYGYTF. The CDR3 DNA is TGTGCTACGGGACAGGGCTATGGCTACACCTTC. The V gene is TRBV12-3 or TRBV12-4, the J gene TRBJ1-2, with 9 bases lining up with TRBD1. The CDR3 has 11 amino acids.

The V call is TRBV3-1 (or the pseudogene TRBV3-2), the J call TRBJ1-3, with TRBD1 matching over 9 bases. Germline V gene data show CDR1 as LGHDT and CDR2 as YNNKEL (reference sequence). The CDR3 is 15 amino acids. J was trimmed by 4 bases and V by 5 bases; bases with no gene match: 6. The CDR3 DNA reads TGTGCCAGCAGCGCCGCAACAGGGGGCGGAAACACCATATATTTT. Its protein product is CASSAATGGGNTIYF.

The chain is built from TRBV5-4 and TRBJ2-2, with 8 bases fitting TRBD1. CDR1 SGHNT and CDR2 YYREEE come from the germline V gene (reference sequence). V shed 9 bases, J shed 1 base, and the junction held 5 bases outside the gene matches. The CDR3 is 14 amino acids. The CDR3 DNA reads TGTGCCACCAGGGGGACAGGGAACACCGGGGAGCTGTTTTTT. Residues: CATRGTGNTGELFF.

The V gene is TRBV20-1, the J gene TRBJ1-1, with unresolved D. Germline lookup yields CDR1 DFQATT and CDR2 SNEGSKA (reference sequence). The CDR3 consists of 11 residues. Trimming cost V 7 bases and J 6 bases, with 12 bases left between them. CDR3 nucleotide sequence: TGCAGTGGGAGGGAATTCGCTGAAGCTTTCTTT. Translated, it gives CSGREFAEAFF.

The chain employs TRBV9 and TRBJ1-2; TRBD1 matches 10 bases. Germline loops: CDR1 SGDLS, CDR2 YYNGEE. The CDR3 is 15 residues long. V dropped 0 bases and J dropped 8; count of bases not matched to a gene: 7. The CDR3 sequence is CASSVEPGQGKGYTF. The CDR3 nucleotides are TGTGCCAGCAGCGTAGAACCGGGACAGGGGAAAGGCTACACCTTC. Full variable domain (remainder filled in from reference TRBV9 and TRBJ1-2): DSGVTQTPKHLITATGQRVTLRCSPRSGDLSVYWYQQSLDQGLQFLIQYYNGEERAKGNILERFSAQQFPDLHSELNLSSLELGDSALYFCASSVEPGQGKGYTFGSGTRLTVV.

V gene TRBV7-9 combines with J gene TRBJ1-2; no firm D call. Deletions cut 1 base from V and 8 bases from J, with 14 bases between. The CDR3 sequence is 14 residues long. Germline V gene data show CDR1 as SEHNR and CDR2 as FQNEAQ (reference sequence). CDR3 loop: CASSLDGGIGGYTF. The DNA of the CDR3 is TGTGCCAGCAGCTTAGACGGCGGGATAGGAGGCTACACCTTC.

The chain uses TRBV7-3 and TRBJ2-1; TRBD2 matches at 10 bases. The J segment lost 7 bases and the V segment lost 4 bases, leaving 7 bases of the junction unmatched. Germline assignment: CDR1 SGHTA and CDR2 FQGTGA. This CDR3 comprises 15 residues. The CDR3 sequence: CASSSTLAGLNEQFF. The CDR3, as DNA: TGTGCCAGCAGCTCGACACTAGCGGGGTTGAATGAGCAGTTCTTC.

The CDR3 sequence is CASSKGTAAPGPQHF. Here the CDR3 DNA reads TGTGCCAGCTCAAAAGGGACAGCTGCTCCGGGGCCCCAGCATTTT. The rearrangement links TRBV18 to TRBJ1-5, with TRBD1 matching over 7 bases. Germline CDR1 KGHSH, CDR2 LQKENI. The V and J ends lost 5 bases and 9 bases, in that order; junction bases with no gene match: 13. This CDR3 is built from 15 residues.

This chain connects TRBV13 to TRBJ2-1; D perhaps matches TRBD2 (5 bases). CDR3 size: 12 residues. Germline CDR1 reads PRHDT; CDR2 reads FYEKMQ (reference sequence). The V end was cut by 0 bases, the J end by 12 bases, with 9 bases between. In DNA, the CDR3 is TGTGCCAGCAGCTTAGGGATAGGAGGGCAGTTCTTC. This sequence encodes CASSLGIGGQFF.

V gene TRBV3-1 (or the pseudogene TRBV3-2) combines with J gene TRBJ1-2, with D uncertain. V lost 0 bases and J lost 14, with 10 bases in between. The CDR3 is 11 amino acids. Looked up from germline, CDR1 is LGHDT and CDR2 is YNNKEL (reference sequence). CDR3 sequence (DNA): TGTGCCAGCAGCCAAGAAAAAAATCTAACCTTC. Translating gives CASSQEKNLTF.

The table lists this clone with a few counts. The V and J genes are TRBV30 and TRBJ1-1; D uncertain. Trimming took 4 bases from V and 4 from J, leaving 13 bases between them. Germline values: CDR1 GTSNPN, CDR2 SVGIG (reference sequence). This CDR3 has 13 amino acids. For the CDR3, the DNA is TGTGCCTGGAATACACGTCGGGTCACTGAAGCTTTCTTT. This translates into CAWNTRRVTEAFF.

This chain links TRBV19 with TRBJ1-1, with a possible D match to TRBD1 (6 bases). The germline gives CDR1 LNHDA, CDR2 SQIVND (reference sequence). Between the trimmed V and J ends, which lost 11 bases and 0 bases, there was a span of 10 bases. The CDR3 is 12 amino acids. CDR3 nucleotides: TGTGCCTGGGACAAACTGAACACTGAAGCTTTCTTT. It yields the protein CAWDKLNTEAFF.

The chain's CDR3 is CASHAFSGQPQHF. CDR3 nucleotide sequence: TGTGCCAGCCATGCTTTTAGTGGTCAGCCCCAGCATTTT. The V call is TRBV19, the J call TRBJ1-5; D is ambiguous. CDR3 length: 13 amino acids. Germline CDR1 LNHDA, CDR2 SQIVND (reference sequence). V was trimmed by 9 bases and J by 6 bases, leaving 15 bases between them.

V is TRBV28 and J is TRBJ1-2, with 7 bases matching TRBD1. V shed 8 bases and J 4 bases; nucleotides not matched to a gene: 7. CDR3 length equals 13 residues. The germline V gene encodes CDR1 MDHEN and CDR2 SYDVKM. The CDR3 coding sequence is TGTGCCAGCTCCCCGGGACAGAGCTATGGCTACACCTTC. It yields the protein CASSPGQSYGYTF.

The chain uses TRBV2 and TRBJ2-7, with a weak D call TRBD1 (6 bases). Trimming removed 10 bases at V and 6 bases at J, with 16 bases between. Germline CDR1 SNHLY, CDR2 FYNNEI. The CDR3 spans 12 residues. Here the CDR3 DNA reads TGTGCCACGAGGCAGGGGATCATCGAGCAGTACTTC. As protein: CATRQGIIEQYF.

The chain links TRBV30 to TRBJ2-7, with 7 bases lining up with TRBD2. Germline V gene lookup returns CDR1 GTSNPN and CDR2 SVGIG (reference sequence). V was pared by 2 bases and J by 0 bases, with 13 bases of the junction left unmatched. The CDR3 covers 17 residues. CDR3 region: CAWSPPRAGKSSYEQYF. DNA of the CDR3: TGTGCCTGGAGTCCCCCCCGAGCGGGGAAAAGCTCCTACGAGCAGTACTTC.

The chain carries TRBV2 and TRBJ1-4, with a tentative D call TRBD1 (6 bases). Germline V CDR1 and CDR2: SNHLY, FYNNEI. V dropped 3 bases and J dropped 8 bases, with 16 bases sitting between them. The CDR3 sequence is 15 residues long. CDR3 in DNA: TGTGCCAGCAGTGACGGGAGGAGGACAGCGGAAAAACTGTTTTTT. Amino acids: CASSDGRRTAEKLFF.

This chain links TRBV27 with TRBJ2-7, with 8 bases fitting TRBD1. V lost 2 bases to trimming and J lost 7 bases; unmatched junction nucleotides: 13. CDR1 is MNHEY and CDR2 is SMNVEV in the germline V gene (reference sequence). This CDR3 is built from 16 residues. The CDR3 sequence is CASSLRWQGALTEQYF. The CDR3, as DNA: TGTGCCAGCAGTTTAAGGTGGCAGGGGGCCCTAACGGAGCAGTACTTC.

V usage is TRBV5-1 and J usage is TRBJ2-1; D unclear. This CDR3 spans 15 amino acids. Trimming took 1 base from V and 5 from J, leaving 13 bases between them. Germline loops: CDR1 SGHRS, CDR2 YFSETQ. The CDR3 DNA reads as TGCGCCAGCAGCTTGTCCCAGCTACTAAACAATGAGCAGTTCTTC. It is translated as CASSLSQLLNNEQFF.

This clone was observed a handful of times. The V and J genes are TRBV5-1 and TRBJ1-1; a possible D gene is TRBD1 (6 bases). The ends were cut back, 0 bases at V and 6 bases at J, with 15 bases in the middle. This CDR3 region has 15 residues. In germline, CDR1 is SGHRS, CDR2 YFSETQ. The CDR3 region is CASSLGYRVGAEAFF. The CDR3 coding sequence is TGCGCCAGCAGCTTGGGGTACAGGGTCGGCGCTGAAGCTTTCTTT.

The chain combines TRBV28 with TRBJ2-7; D may be TRBD1 (6 bases). V shed 4 bases and J shed 4 bases, with 11 bases lying between them. Germline V CDR1 and CDR2: MDHEN, SYDVKM. The CDR3 runs 13 residues. The CDR3 region is CASSSGVYYEQYF. In DNA form, the CDR3 reads TGTGCCAGCAGTTCAGGGGTCTATTACGAGCAGTACTTC.

The chain combines TRBV5-4 with TRBJ1-3, with 8 nucleotides matching TRBD1. Germline V gives CDR1 SGHNT, CDR2 YYREEE (reference sequence). Losses at the gene ends were 1 base for V and 4 bases for J; bases not matched to a gene: 1. This CDR3 contains 14 residues. In DNA, the CDR3 is TGTGCCAGCAGCTTGCAGGGGGCGGGAAACACCATATATTTT. Its translation: CASSLQGAGNTIYF.

The chain employs TRBV24-1 and TRBJ2-1, with D possibly matching TRBD2 (7 bases). Germline assignment: CDR1 KGHDR and CDR2 SFDVKD. This CDR3 spans 21 amino acids. The germline V and J ends were trimmed by 4 bases and 0 bases, with 27 bases remaining between them. CDR3 DNA sequence: TGTGCCACCAGTGACCCCACAGGGTGGGGAGGGAGTGGTAGCTCCTACAATGAGCAGTTCTTC. Protein product: CATSDPTGWGGSGSSYNEQFF.

The V gene is TRBV2, the J gene TRBJ2-3; tentatively, D is TRBD1 (5 bases). This CDR3 spans 14 amino acids. V was cut by 4 bases and J by 6 bases, with 14 bases left in between. Per germline, CDR1 SNHLY and CDR2 FYNNEI. This CDR3 reads CASSVKGYSDTQYF. The CDR3 DNA reads as TGTGCCAGCAGTGTAAAGGGGTACAGTGATACGCAGTATTTT.

The genes are TRBV18 and TRBJ1-6, with TRBD1 identical over 11 bases. The CDR3 totals 15 residues. The ends lost 6 bases at V and 8 bases at J; junction bases unmatched: 6. Looked up from germline, CDR1 is KGHSH and CDR2 is LQKENI. The CDR3 sequence is CASSRTGGGDSPLHF. DNA of the CDR3: TGTGCCAGCTCGCGGACAGGGGGCGGAGATTCACCCCTCCACTTT. The full variable domain, its missing parts supplied by reference TRBV18 and TRBJ1-6, is NAGVMQNPRHLVRRRGQEARLRCSPMKGHSHVYWYRQLPEEGLKFMVYLQKENIIDESGMPKERFSAEFPKEGPSILRIQQVVRGDSAAYFCASSRTGGGDSPLHFGNGTRLTVT.

The chain links TRBV7-9 to TRBJ2-7; 8 nucleotides agree with TRBD1. Losses at the gene ends were 5 bases for V and 4 bases for J; bases not matched to a gene: 10. Looked up from germline, CDR1 is SEHNR and CDR2 is FQNEAQ (reference sequence). CDR3 size: 15 residues. This chain's CDR3 is CASSPYRTGRYEQYF. Written as DNA, the CDR3 is TGTGCCAGCAGCCCGTACCGGACAGGGAGGTACGAGCAGTACTTC.